Shown below are 14 T cell receptor beta chains from a single sample sequenced in a study of blood T cell repertoires in COVID-19. This table comes from immunoSEQ multiplex PCR, and its TCRdb copy is limited to in-frame clones, with some not included. The repertoire holds a few hundred thousand clones, around 90% seen once, with around 3% in the top ten. Sequencing was performed on peripheral blood. These receptors were taken from a human donor in a cohort sampled during active COVID-19.

The chain links TRBV6-1 to TRBJ1-1, with TRBD1 matching 8 bases. CDR3 length: 16 residues. V was clipped by 3 bases and J by 4 bases; unmatched bases: 10. Looked up from germline, CDR1 is MNHNS and CDR2 is SASEGT. This CDR3 is CASSDLRGLGSTEAFF. The CDR3, as DNA: TGTGCCAGCAGTGATCTCAGGGGGCTCGGGAGCACTGAAGCTTTCTTT.

The J gene is TRBJ2-1, the V gene TRBV5-5; 8 bases fit TRBD1. This CDR3 is 15 amino acids long. The V gene's germline CDR1 is SGHKS and CDR2 YYEKEE (reference sequence). V gave up 4 bases and J gave up 1 base; unmatched junction bases: 4. CDR3 sequence: CASSQTGVSYNEQFF. The CDR3 DNA is TGTGCCAGCAGCCAGACAGGGGTTTCCTACAATGAGCAGTTCTTC. The full variable domain, rest sourced from reference TRBV5-5 and TRBJ2-1, is DAGVTQSPTHLIKTRGQQVTLRCSPISGHKSVSWYQQVLGQGPQFIFQYYEKEERGRGNFPDRFSARQFPNYSSELNVNALLLGDSALYLCASSQTGVSYNEQFFGPGTRLTVL.

The rearrangement joins TRBV10-3 to TRBJ2-1; 14 nucleotides agree with TRBD2. Trimming took 3 bases from V and 3 from J; bases not matched to a gene: 10. The CDR3 loop spans 19 amino acids. The V gene's germline CDR1 is ENHRY and CDR2 SYGVKD. CDR3 region: CAISDFGLAGGLNYNEQFF. The CDR3 nucleotides are TGTGCCATCAGTGATTTCGGACTAGCGGGGGGCCTTAACTACAATGAGCAGTTCTTC.

The rearrangement uses TRBV11-3 and TRBJ2-3, with a possible D match to TRBD2 (5 bases). This CDR3 has 15 amino acids. V shed 5 bases and J shed 4 bases, with 16 bases lying between them. Germline CDR1 reads SGHNT; CDR2 reads YENEEA. This chain's CDR3 is CASSTLGRAADTQYF. The CDR3, as DNA: TGTGCCAGCAGCACCCTCGGGCGGGCCGCAGATACGCAGTATTTT.

V gene TRBV25-1 combines with J gene TRBJ2-3; 11 positions agree with TRBD1. Trimming took 2 bases from V and 4 from J; bases not matched to a gene: 11. The CDR3 length is 18 residues. Germline CDR1 and CDR2: MGHDK and SYGVNS. The CDR3 loop reads CASSEMRGGTGGPDTQYF. The CDR3 DNA reads TGTGCCAGCAGTGAAATGAGGGGAGGGACAGGGGGACCAGATACGCAGTATTTT.

This chain connects TRBV15 to TRBJ1-5, with D maybe TRBD1 (6 bases). V lost 4 bases and J 7 bases, leaving 11 bases between the germline ends. Per germline, CDR1 LNHNV and CDR2 YYDKDF (reference sequence). This CDR3 spans 13 amino acids. The CDR3 sequence: CATSMGRGQPQHF. The CDR3, as DNA: TGTGCCACCAGCATGGGCAGGGGACAGCCCCAGCATTTT.

The chain is built from TRBV3-1 (or the pseudogene TRBV3-2) and TRBJ2-3; D perhaps matches TRBD1 (6 bases). The length of the CDR3 is 15 residues. The V end was cut by 4 bases, the J end by 1 base, with 12 bases between. Germline assignment: CDR1 LGHDT and CDR2 YNNKEL (reference sequence). For the CDR3, the DNA is TGTGCCAGCAGCCTCGGGCCAGGGGGCACAGATACGCAGTATTTT. Encoded protein: CASSLGPGGTDTQYF.

The gene calls are TRBV20-1 and TRBJ2-7, with unresolved D. Trimming removed 0 bases from V and 9 bases from J, with 9 bases in between. CDR3 length: 11 amino acids. The germline CDR1 and CDR2 sequences are DFQATT and SNEGSKA (reference sequence). The CDR3 nucleotides are TGCAGTGCTAGAGATGCCCCGGGGCAGTACTTC. Its protein product is CSARDAPGQYF.

This clone has only a few counts. The chain joins TRBV7-2 to TRBJ2-3; 8 nucleotides line up with TRBD1. The V segment lost 5 bases and the J segment 3 bases; nucleotides outside the gene matches: 7. The CDR3 runs to 15 residues. Germline CDR1 reads SGHTA; CDR2 reads FQGNSA. The CDR3 DNA is TGTGCCAGCAGCCCCGACAGGGGTTTTACAGATACGCAGTATTTT. Translation gives CASSPDRGFTDTQYF.

This clone was detected a few times. The rearrangement links TRBV6-6 to TRBJ1-1, with D maybe TRBD1 (5 bases). V was shortened by 8 bases and J by 0 bases, with 19 bases between the two germline ends. The CDR3 is 16 residues long. Germline V gene sequence: CDR1 MNHNY, CDR2 SVGAGI (reference sequence). CDR3 nucleotides: TGTGCCAGCTCCGACGGGGGGGATGGGATGAACACTGAAGCTTTCTTT. It yields the protein CASSDGGDGMNTEAFF.

This chain uses TRBV6-5 with TRBJ1-2, with TRBD1 matching over 8 bases. V lost 4 bases to trimming and J lost 7 bases; unmatched junction nucleotides: 8. Germline V gives CDR1 MNHEY, CDR2 SVGAGI. The CDR3 has 14 residues. CDR3 loop: CASSSTRGRSGYTF. The CDR3 nucleotides are TGTGCCAGCAGTTCTACCAGGGGGCGGAGTGGCTACACCTTC.

This chain links TRBV27 with TRBJ2-5, with TRBD2 matching over 9 bases. Germline-derived CDR1 and CDR2 are MNHEY and SMNVEV (reference sequence). V lost 2 bases to trimming and J lost 13 bases; unmatched junction nucleotides: 11. This CDR3 contains 14 residues. The CDR3 sequence is CASSLMRREGSVYF. The CDR3 DNA follows: TGTGCCAGCAGTTTAATGAGGCGGGAGGGTTCCGTGTACTTC.

This clone was recorded only once. The chain couples TRBV19 to TRBJ1-5; 9 nucleotides match TRBD1. From germline, CDR1 is LNHDA and CDR2 SQIVND (reference sequence). J was trimmed by 5 bases and V by 3 bases; bases with no gene match: 5. The CDR3 has 15 amino acids. The CDR3 DNA follows: TGTGCCAGTAGTATCTTTGGACAGGGGTATCAGCCCCAGCATTTT. Translating gives CASSIFGQGYQPQHF.

This chain uses TRBV5-1 with TRBJ1-3; no clear D. CDR3 length: 13 residues. The ends were cut back, 2 bases at V and 4 bases at J, with 7 bases in the middle. CDR1 SGHRS and CDR2 YFSETQ come from the germline V gene. The CDR3 loop reads CASSFGEGNTIYF. DNA of the CDR3: TGCGCCAGCAGCTTCGGGGAAGGAAACACCATATATTTT.